Following are 17 T cell receptor beta chains from one sample sequenced in a study of blood T cell repertoires in COVID-19. Produced via immunoSEQ multiplex PCR; TCRdb's table is partial and in-frame only. This repertoire shows about 160,000 clones, around four fifths found once; its top ten account for around 2.7%. Sequencing input: peripheral blood. The source of these receptors is a man aged 70-80 years with acute or convalescent COVID-19.

The chain couples TRBV7-8 to TRBJ2-1, with 7 bases fitting TRBD1. V trimming: 4 bases; J trimming: 8 bases; junction bases outside the gene matches: 5. Germline CDR1 reads SGHVS; CDR2 reads FQNEAQ. The CDR3 extends over 13 amino acids. CDR3 sequence (DNA): TGTGCCAGCAGCTCAGACAGGGTCCATGAGCAGTTCTTC. Translated, it gives CASSSDRVHEQFF. The complete variable domain, with remaining parts taken from reference TRBV7-8 and TRBJ2-1, reads GAGVSQSPRYKVAKRGQDVALRCDPISGHVSLFWYQQALGQGPEFLTYFQNEAQLDKSGLPSDRFFAERPEGSVSTLKIQRTQQEDSAVYLCASSSDRVHEQFFGPGTRLTVL.

The CDR3 reads CASSLAGINEQFF. In DNA form, the CDR3 reads TGTGCCAGCAGCTTGGCAGGGATCAATGAGCAGTTCTTC. The chain employs TRBV6-5 and TRBJ2-1; possibly TRBD1 for D (5 bases). Trimming left V 6 bases short and J 6 bases short, with 12 bases between. This CDR3 region has 13 residues. CDR1 is MNHEY, CDR2 SVGAGI, per germline.

This clone was observed a single time. This chain uses TRBV25-1 with TRBJ2-6; a weak D match, TRBD2 (5 bases). Germline V gene lookup returns CDR1 MGHDK and CDR2 SYGVNS. CDR3 length: 16 residues. The V end was cut by 7 bases, the J end by 2 bases, with 15 bases between. The CDR3 region has the DNA TGTGCCAGCACAAACCTAGGGAGCACTGGGGCCAACGTCCTGACTTTC. Its translation: CASTNLGSTGANVLTF.

This chain joins TRBV7-9 and TRBJ2-5, with D unresolved. The CDR3 contains 14 residues. Trimming took off 10 bases at V and 1 base at J, with 16 bases between the two ends. Germline values: CDR1 SEHNR, CDR2 FQNEAQ (reference sequence). The CDR3 reads CATPTERSQETQYF. CDR3 DNA: TGTGCCACCCCAACGGAGAGGAGCCAAGAGACCCAGTACTTC. Supplemented by reference TRBV7-9 and TRBJ2-5, the full variable domain reads DTGVSQNPRHKITKRGQNVTFRCDPISEHNRLYWYRQTLGQGPEFLTYFQNEAQLEKSRLLSDRFSAERPKGSFSTLEIQRTEQGDSAMYLCATPTERSQETQYFGPGTRLLVL.

The chain couples TRBV15 to TRBJ1-2, with a weak D call TRBD1 (6 bases). Germline assignment: CDR1 LNHNV and CDR2 YYDKDF (reference sequence). V lost 1 base and J 6 bases, leaving 15 bases between the germline ends. The length of the CDR3 is 15 residues. CDR3 bases: TGTGCCACCAGCAGAGCCCAGGGGATTATAGATGGCTACACCTTC. Protein product: CATSRAQGIIDGYTF.

The chain couples TRBV7-9 to TRBJ1-1; 7 bases map to TRBD1. V dropped 4 bases and J dropped 0; count of bases not matched to a gene: 5. CDR1 is SEHNR and CDR2 is FQNEAQ in the germline V gene (reference sequence). This CDR3 is 15 amino acids long. CDR3 amino acids: CASSSPGQMNTEAFF. The CDR3 DNA is TGTGCCAGCAGCTCTCCGGGACAGATGAACACTGAAGCTTTCTTT.

The chain is built from TRBV30 and TRBJ2-2, with TRBD2 as a possible D gene (5 bases). Germline lookup yields CDR1 GTSNPN and CDR2 SVGIG (reference sequence). The CDR3 covers 15 residues. Trimming stripped 5 bases from V and 1 base from J, with 14 bases between. Here the CDR3 DNA reads TGTGCCTGGGGACCGAGCGGAGGGAACACCGGGGAGCTGTTTTTT. Protein product: CAWGPSGGNTGELFF.

The rearrangement uses TRBV5-1 and TRBJ2-3; tentatively, D is TRBD2 (7 bases). Trimming stripped 4 bases from V and 3 bases from J, with 18 bases between. The CDR3 sequence is 16 residues long. Germline CDR1 is SGHRS and CDR2 is YFSETQ. The chain's CDR3 is CASSIPQGRGTDTQYF. The DNA of the CDR3 is TGCGCCAGCAGCATCCCCCAGGGGAGGGGTACAGATACGCAGTATTTT.

This chain links TRBV9 with TRBJ2-1, with TRBD1 matching 8 bases. The CDR3 contains 16 residues. The V segment lost 2 bases and the J segment 9 bases; nucleotides outside the gene matches: 13. Germline V gene sequence: CDR1 SGDLS, CDR2 YYNGEE. CDR3 protein: CASSVSGTGHGGEQFF. CDR3 DNA: TGTGCCAGCAGCGTCTCCGGGACAGGCCATGGGGGTGAGCAGTTCTTC.

V and J are TRBV7-3 and TRBJ2-7; D ambiguous. V gave up 3 bases and J gave up 6 bases, with 15 bases separating them. This CDR3 is built from 14 residues. CDR1 and CDR2 from the germline V gene are SGHTA and FQGTGA. In DNA, the CDR3 is TGTGCCAGCAGCTTTGACGGGTTCTCGAGCGAGCAGTACTTC. Translating gives CASSFDGFSSEQYF.

This chain joins TRBV5-1 and TRBJ1-1; maybe TRBD1 (5 bases). CDR1 and CDR2 (germline): SGHRS, YFSETQ. V lost 2 bases, J lost 1 base, and 9 bases lay in between. The CDR3 runs to 14 residues. CDR3 DNA: TGCGCCAGCAGCTTTGTAGGACAGAACACTGAAGCTTTCTTT. Its protein product is CASSFVGQNTEAFF.

This clone appeared a few times. The chain couples TRBV2 to TRBJ1-4, with a tentative D call TRBD1 (6 bases). CDR3 length: 17 residues. Trimming took 0 bases from V and 5 from J, leaving 16 bases between them. Looked up from germline, CDR1 is SNHLY and CDR2 is FYNNEI. CDR3 in amino acids: CASSEAPGGVWNEKLFF. In DNA form, the CDR3 reads TGTGCCAGCAGTGAAGCGCCGGGGGGCGTATGGAATGAAAAACTGTTTTTT.

V usage is TRBV20-1 and J usage is TRBJ2-5; TRBD1 matches at 9 bases. Germline V gene data show CDR1 as DFQATT and CDR2 as SNEGSKA (reference sequence). The CDR3 covers 15 residues. With 3 bases clipped from V and 5 bases from J, the junction kept 10 bases outside the gene matches. CDR3 in DNA: TGCAGTGCTAGTCCTGGACAGGGGAAGAGGGAGACCCAGTACTTC. Its protein product is CSASPGQGKRETQYF.

V is TRBV9 and J is TRBJ2-3, with D uncertain. Germline values: CDR1 SGDLS, CDR2 YYNGEE. This CDR3 has 14 amino acids. V was shortened by 0 bases and J by 2 bases, with 7 bases between the two germline ends. The DNA of the CDR3 is TGTGCCAGCAGCGTAGCCGTTTTCACAGATACGCAGTATTTT. This gives the protein CASSVAVFTDTQYF.

The J gene is TRBJ2-5, the V gene TRBV5-6; weak D call: TRBD1 (5 bases). V was clipped by 5 bases and J by 5 bases, with 16 bases between them. The CDR3 extends over 14 amino acids. Germline CDR1 SGHDT, CDR2 YYEEEE. This CDR3 reads CASRKRGLGETQYF. CDR3 sequence (DNA): TGTGCCAGCAGAAAAAGGGGCCTAGGGGAGACCCAGTACTTC.

The genes are TRBV6-2 or TRBV6-3 and TRBJ2-5; the match to TRBD1 covers 8 bases. Germline V CDR1 and CDR2: MNHEY, SVGEGT. This CDR3 spans 15 amino acids. V shed 5 bases, J shed 1 base, and the junction held 6 bases outside the gene matches. CDR3 sequence reads: CASSPWTGPQETQYF. The CDR3 nucleotides read TGTGCCAGCAGTCCCTGGACAGGGCCCCAAGAGACCCAGTACTTC.

The gene calls are TRBV7-9 and TRBJ2-3; 10 nucleotides match TRBD1. The CDR3 has 16 amino acids. V lost 5 bases to trimming and J lost 3 bases; unmatched junction nucleotides: 8. Germline assignment: CDR1 SEHNR and CDR2 FQNEAQ (reference sequence). The CDR3: CASSPMGQGRTDTQYF. The CDR3 DNA reads as TGTGCCAGCAGCCCGATGGGACAGGGGCGAACAGATACGCAGTATTTT.